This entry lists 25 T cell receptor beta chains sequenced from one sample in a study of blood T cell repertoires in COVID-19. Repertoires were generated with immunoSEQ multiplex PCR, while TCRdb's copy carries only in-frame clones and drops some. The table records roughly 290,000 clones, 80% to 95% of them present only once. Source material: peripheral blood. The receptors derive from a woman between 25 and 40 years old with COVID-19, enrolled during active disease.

The CDR3 is CAWSPDPRAQETQYF. The CDR3 nucleotides read TGTGCCTGGAGTCCGGACCCGAGGGCCCAAGAGACCCAGTACTTC. The chain is built from TRBV30 and TRBJ2-5; tentatively, D is TRBD2 (5 bases). CDR1 and CDR2 (germline): GTSNPN, SVGIG (reference sequence). The CDR3 length is 15 residues. The V gene lost 2 bases and the J gene lost 1 base, with 14 bases spanning the gap.

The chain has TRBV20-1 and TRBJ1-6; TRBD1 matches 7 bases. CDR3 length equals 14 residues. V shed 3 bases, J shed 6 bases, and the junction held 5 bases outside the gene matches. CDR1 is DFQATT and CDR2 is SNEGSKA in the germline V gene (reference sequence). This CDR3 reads CSASSTGFNSPLHF. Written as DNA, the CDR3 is TGCAGTGCTAGTTCGACAGGGTTTAATTCACCCCTCCACTTT.

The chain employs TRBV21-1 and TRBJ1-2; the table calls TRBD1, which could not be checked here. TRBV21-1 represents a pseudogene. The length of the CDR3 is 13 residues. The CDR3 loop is CASRPGQNYGYTF. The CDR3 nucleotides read TGTGCCAGCCGCCCGGGACAGAACTATGGCTACACCTTC.

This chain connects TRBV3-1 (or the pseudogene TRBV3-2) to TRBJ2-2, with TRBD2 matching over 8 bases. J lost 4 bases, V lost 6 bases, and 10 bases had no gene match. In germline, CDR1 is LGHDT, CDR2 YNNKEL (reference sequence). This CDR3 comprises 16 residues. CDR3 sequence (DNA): TGTGCCAGCAGTCAGTTAGCGGGAACACGCACCGGGGAGCTGTTTTTT. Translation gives CASSQLAGTRTGELFF.

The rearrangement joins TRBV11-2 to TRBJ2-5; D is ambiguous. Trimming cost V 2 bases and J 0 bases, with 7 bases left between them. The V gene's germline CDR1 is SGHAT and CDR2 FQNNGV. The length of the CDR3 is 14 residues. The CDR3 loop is CASSLSTNQETQYF. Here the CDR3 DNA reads TGTGCCAGCAGCTTAAGTACAAACCAAGAGACCCAGTACTTC.

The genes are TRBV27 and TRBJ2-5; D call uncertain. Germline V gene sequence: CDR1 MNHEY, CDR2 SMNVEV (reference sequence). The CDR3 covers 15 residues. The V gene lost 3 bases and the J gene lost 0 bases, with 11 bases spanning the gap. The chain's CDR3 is CASSFLNRYQETQYF. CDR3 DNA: TGTGCCAGCAGTTTCCTAAATCGATACCAAGAGACCCAGTACTTC.

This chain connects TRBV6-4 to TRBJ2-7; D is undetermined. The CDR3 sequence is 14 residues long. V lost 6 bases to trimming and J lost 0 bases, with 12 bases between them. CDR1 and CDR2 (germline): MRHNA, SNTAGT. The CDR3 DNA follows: TGTGCCAGCAGCGAGTTGAGGAGCTCCTACGAGCAGTACTTC. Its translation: CASSELRSSYEQYF.

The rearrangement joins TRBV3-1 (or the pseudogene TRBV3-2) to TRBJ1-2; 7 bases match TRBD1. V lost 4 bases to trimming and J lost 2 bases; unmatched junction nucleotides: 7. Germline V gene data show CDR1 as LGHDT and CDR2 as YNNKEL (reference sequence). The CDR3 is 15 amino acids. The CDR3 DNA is TGTGCCAGCAGCCCTTGGACAGGCTCCAACTATGGCTACACCTTC. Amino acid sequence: CASSPWTGSNYGYTF.

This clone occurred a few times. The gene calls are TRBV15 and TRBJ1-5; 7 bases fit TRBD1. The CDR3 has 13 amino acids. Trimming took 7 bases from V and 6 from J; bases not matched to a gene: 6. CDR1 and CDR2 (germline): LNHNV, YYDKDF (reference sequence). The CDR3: CATTQGPLQPQHF. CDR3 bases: TGTGCCACCACACAGGGGCCCCTTCAGCCCCAGCATTTT.

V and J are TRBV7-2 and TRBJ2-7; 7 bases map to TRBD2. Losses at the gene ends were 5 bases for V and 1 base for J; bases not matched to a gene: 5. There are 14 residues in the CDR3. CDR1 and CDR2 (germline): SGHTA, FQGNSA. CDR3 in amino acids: CASSPPGGSYEQYF. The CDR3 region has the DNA TGTGCCAGCAGCCCACCGGGGGGATCCTACGAGCAGTACTTC.

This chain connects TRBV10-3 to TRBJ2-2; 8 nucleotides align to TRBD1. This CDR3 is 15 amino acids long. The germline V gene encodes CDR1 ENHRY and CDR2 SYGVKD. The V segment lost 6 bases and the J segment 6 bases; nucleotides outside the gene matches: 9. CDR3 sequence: CAIRAGQEGAGELFF. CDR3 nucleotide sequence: TGTGCCATCAGGGCGGGACAGGAAGGAGCCGGGGAGCTGTTTTTT.

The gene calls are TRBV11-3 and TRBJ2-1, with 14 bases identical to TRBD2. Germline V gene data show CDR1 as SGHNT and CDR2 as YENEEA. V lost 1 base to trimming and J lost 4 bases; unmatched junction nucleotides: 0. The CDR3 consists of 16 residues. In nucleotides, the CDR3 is TGTGCCAGCAGCTTAGGGACTAGCGGGAGGTACAATGAGCAGTTCTTC. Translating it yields CASSLGTSGRYNEQFF.

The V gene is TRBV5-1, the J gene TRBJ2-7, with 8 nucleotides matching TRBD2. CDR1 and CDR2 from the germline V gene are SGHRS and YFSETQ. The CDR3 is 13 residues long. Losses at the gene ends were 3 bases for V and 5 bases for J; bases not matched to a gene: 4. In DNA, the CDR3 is TGCGCCAGCAGCTCGCCGGGAGGGCACGAGCAGTACTTC. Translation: CASSSPGGHEQYF.

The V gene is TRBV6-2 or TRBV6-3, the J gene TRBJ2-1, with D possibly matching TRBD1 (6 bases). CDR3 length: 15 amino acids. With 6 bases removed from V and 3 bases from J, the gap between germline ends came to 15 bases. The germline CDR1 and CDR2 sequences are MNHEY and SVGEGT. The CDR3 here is CASSLTGGFYNEQFF. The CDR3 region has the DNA TGTGCCAGCAGCTTGACTGGGGGCTTCTACAATGAGCAGTTCTTC.

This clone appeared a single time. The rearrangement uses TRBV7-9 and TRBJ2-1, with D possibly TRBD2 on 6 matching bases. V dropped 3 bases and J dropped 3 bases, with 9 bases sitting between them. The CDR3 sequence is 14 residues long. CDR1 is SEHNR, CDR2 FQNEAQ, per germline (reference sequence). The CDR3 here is CASSFGSSYNEQFF. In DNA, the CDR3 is TGTGCCAGCAGCTTCGGGAGTAGCTACAATGAGCAGTTCTTC. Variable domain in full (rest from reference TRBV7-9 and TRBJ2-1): DTGVSQNPRHKITKRGQNVTFRCDPISEHNRLYWYRQTLGQGPEFLTYFQNEAQLEKSRLLSDRFSAERPKGSFSTLEIQRTEQGDSAMYLCASSFGSSYNEQFFGPGTRLTVL.

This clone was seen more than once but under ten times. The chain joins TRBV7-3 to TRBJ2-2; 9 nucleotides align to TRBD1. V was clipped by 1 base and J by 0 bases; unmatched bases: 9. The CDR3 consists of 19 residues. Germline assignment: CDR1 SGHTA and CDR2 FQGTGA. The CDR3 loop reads CASSLKGADRGPNTGELFF. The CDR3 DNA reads TGTGCCAGCAGCTTAAAGGGCGCGGACAGGGGCCCGAACACCGGGGAGCTGTTTTTT.

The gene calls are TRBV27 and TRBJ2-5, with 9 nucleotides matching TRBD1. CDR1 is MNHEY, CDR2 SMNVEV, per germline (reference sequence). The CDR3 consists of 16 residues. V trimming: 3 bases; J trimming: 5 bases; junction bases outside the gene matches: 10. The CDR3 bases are TGTGCCAGCAGTTTTCGACACACAGGGGGCGGGGAGACCCAGTACTTC. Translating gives CASSFRHTGGGETQYF.

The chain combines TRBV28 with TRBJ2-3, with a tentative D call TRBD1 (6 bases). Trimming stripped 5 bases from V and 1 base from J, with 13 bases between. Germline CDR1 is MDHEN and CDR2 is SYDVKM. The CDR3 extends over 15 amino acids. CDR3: CASSPYRVGTDTQYF. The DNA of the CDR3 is TGTGCCAGCAGTCCGTACAGGGTGGGCACAGATACGCAGTATTTT.

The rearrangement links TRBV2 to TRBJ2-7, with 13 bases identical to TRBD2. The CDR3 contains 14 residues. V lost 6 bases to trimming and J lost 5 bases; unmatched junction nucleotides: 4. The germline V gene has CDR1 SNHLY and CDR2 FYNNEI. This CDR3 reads CASRRLAGGNEQYF. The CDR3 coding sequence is TGTGCCAGCAGGCGACTAGCGGGAGGCAACGAGCAGTACTTC.

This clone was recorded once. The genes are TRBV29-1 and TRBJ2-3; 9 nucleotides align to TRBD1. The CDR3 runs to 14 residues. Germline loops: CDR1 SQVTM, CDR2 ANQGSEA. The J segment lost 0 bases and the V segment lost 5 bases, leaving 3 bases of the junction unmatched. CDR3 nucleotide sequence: TGCAGCGTTTACAGGGGGCGCAGCACAGATACGCAGTATTTT. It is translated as CSVYRGRSTDTQYF.

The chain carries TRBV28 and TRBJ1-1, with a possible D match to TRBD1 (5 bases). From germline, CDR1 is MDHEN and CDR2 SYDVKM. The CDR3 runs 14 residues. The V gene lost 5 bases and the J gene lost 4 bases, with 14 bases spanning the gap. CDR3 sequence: CASSRRVDGTEAFF. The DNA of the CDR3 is TGTGCCAGCAGTCGCAGGGTTGATGGCACTGAAGCTTTCTTT.

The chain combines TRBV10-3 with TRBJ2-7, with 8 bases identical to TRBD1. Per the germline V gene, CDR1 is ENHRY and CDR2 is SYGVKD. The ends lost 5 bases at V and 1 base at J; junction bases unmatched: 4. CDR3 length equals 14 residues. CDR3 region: CAISRQGSSYEQYF. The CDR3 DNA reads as TGTGCCATCAGTCGACAGGGGTCTTCCTACGAGCAGTACTTC.

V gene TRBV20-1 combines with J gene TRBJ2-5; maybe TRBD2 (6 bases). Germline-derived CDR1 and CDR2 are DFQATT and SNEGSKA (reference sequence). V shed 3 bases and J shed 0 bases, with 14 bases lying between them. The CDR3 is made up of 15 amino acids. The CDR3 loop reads CSASPPSGYQETQYF. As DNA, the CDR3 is TGCAGTGCTAGTCCGCCAAGCGGGTACCAAGAGACCCAGTACTTC.

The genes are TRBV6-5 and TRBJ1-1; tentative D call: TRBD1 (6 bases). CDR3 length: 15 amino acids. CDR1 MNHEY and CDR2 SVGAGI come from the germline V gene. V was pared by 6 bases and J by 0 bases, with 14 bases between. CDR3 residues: CASRPGALMNTEAFF. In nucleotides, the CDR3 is TGTGCCAGCAGGCCAGGGGCTTTAATGAACACTGAAGCTTTCTTT.

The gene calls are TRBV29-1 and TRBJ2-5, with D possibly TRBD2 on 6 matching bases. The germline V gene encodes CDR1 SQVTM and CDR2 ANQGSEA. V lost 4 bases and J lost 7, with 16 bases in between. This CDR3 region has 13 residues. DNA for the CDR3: TGCAGCGTTGGTTCAGGCGGGGAAGGGACCCAGTACTTC. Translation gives CSVGSGGEGTQYF.